The TCR beta chain under discussion was sequenced for a study of cytomegalovirus exposure and HLA in healthy donors. Study details: Early released data had roughly 81 million unique TCRs, all coming from HLA-typed donors. Whole-study findings and limits: According to the study, 160 or so TCR beta chains were cytomegalovirus-associated. Available immune exposure information was restricted to CMV serostatus only.

The PCR contained 60 Vbeta and 13 Jbeta primers. Profiled with immunoSEQ multiplex PCR; TCRdb holds only in-frame clones, not every one. This sample has around 170,000 clones, with over 65% found just once. Worth noting for this clone: Its antigen is unknown.

Material for sequencing was PBMCs. The TCR sequence derives from a man aged 18 to 35 in good health and CMV-seronegative.

The CDR3 DNA is TGTGCCAGCCCATTTTTACTAGCGGGGGTCACCGGGGAGCTGTTTTTT. Translating gives CASPFLLAGVTGELFF. This rearrangement joins TRBV7-2 to TRBJ2-2; the match to TRBD2 covers 11 bases. CDR3 size: 16 residues. Germline V gene lookup returns CDR1 SGHTA and CDR2 FQGNSA. After removal of 8 bases from V and 4 bases from J, the junction contained 9 bases not matched to a gene.